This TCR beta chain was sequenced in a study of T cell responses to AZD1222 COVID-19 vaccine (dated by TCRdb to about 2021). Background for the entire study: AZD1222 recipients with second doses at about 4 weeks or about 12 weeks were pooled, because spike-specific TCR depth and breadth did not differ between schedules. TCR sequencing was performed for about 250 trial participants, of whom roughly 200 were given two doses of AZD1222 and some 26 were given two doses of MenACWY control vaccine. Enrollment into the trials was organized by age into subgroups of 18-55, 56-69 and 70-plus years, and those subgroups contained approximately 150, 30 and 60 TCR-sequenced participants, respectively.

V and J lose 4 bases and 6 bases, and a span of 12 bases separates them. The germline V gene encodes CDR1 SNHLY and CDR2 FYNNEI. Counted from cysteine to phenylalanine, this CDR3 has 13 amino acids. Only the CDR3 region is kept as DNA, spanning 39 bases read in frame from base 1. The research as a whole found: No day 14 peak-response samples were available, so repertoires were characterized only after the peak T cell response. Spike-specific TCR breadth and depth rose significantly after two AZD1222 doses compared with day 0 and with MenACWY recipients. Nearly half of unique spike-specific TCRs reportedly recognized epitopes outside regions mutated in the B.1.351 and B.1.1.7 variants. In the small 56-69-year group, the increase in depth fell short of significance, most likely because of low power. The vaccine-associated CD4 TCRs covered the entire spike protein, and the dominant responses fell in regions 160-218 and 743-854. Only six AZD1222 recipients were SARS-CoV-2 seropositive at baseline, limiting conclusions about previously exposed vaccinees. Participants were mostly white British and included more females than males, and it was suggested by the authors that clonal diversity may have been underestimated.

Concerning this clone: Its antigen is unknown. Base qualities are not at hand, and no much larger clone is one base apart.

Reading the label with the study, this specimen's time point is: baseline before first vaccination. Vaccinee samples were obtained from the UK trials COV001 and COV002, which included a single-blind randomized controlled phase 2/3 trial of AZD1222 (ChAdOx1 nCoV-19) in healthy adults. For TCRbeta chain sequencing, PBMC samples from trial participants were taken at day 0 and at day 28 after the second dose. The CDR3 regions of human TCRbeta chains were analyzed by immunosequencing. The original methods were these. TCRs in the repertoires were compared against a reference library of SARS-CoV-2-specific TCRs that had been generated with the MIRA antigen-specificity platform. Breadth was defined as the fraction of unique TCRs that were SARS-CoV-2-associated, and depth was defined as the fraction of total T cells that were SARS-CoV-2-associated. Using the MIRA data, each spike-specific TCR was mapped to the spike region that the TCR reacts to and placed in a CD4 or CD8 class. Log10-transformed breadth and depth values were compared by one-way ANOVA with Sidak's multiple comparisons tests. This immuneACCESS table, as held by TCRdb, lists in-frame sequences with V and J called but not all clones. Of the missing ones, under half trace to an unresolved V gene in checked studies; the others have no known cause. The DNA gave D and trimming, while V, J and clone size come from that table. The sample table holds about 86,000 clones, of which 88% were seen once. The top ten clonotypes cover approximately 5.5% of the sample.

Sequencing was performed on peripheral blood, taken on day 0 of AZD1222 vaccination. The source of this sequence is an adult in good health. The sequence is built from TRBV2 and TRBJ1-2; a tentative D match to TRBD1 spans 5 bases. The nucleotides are TGTGCCAGCAGTGGTCGGCAGGGAGATGGCTACACCTTC. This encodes CASSGRQGDGYTF.